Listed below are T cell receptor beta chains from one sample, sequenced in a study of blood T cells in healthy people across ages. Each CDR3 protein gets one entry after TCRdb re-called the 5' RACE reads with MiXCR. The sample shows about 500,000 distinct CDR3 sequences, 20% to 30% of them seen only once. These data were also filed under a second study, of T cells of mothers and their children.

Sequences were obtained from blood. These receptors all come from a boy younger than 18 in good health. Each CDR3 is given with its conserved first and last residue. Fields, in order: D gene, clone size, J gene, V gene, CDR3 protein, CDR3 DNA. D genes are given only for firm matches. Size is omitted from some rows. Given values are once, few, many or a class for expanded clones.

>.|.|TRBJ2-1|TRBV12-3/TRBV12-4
CASSLEGGIAYNEQFF
TGTGCCAGCAGTTTAGAGGGGGGGATTGCCTACAATGAGCAGTTCTTC
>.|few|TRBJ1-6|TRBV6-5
CASSYTQQAWDSPLHF
TGTGCCAGCAGTTACACACAACAGGCGTGGGATTCACCCCTCCACTTT
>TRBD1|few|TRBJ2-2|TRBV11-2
CASAGTGYTGELFF
TGTGCCAGCGCCGGGACAGGGTACACCGGGGAGCTGTTTTTT
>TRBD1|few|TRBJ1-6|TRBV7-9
CASTKHRQGMSSPLHF
TGTGCCAGCACCAAACATAGACAGGGAATGAGTTCACCCCTCCACTTT
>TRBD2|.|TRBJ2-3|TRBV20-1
CSASPGLAGGPETDTQYF
TGCAGTGCTTCTCCGGGACTAGCGGGGGGCCCGGAAACAGATACGCAGTATTTT
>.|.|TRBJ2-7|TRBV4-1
CASSHSGEQYF
TGCGCCAGCAGCCATTCGGGGGAGCAGTACTTC
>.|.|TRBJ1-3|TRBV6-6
CASSSLQRTGNTIYF
TGTGCCAGCAGTTCCTTACAGCGAACTGGAAACACCATATATTTT
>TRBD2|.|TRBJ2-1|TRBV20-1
CSAREREGPYNEQFF
TGCAGTGCTAGAGAGCGGGAGGGCCCGTACAATGAGCAGTTCTTC
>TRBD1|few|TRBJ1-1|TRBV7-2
CASSFGTGGKASTEAFF
TGTGCCAGCAGCTTCGGGACAGGGGGCAAAGCAAGCACTGAAGCTTTCTTT
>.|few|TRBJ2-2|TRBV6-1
CASKQGGTGELFF
TGTGCCAGCAAACAGGGCGGCACCGGGGAGCTGTTTTTT
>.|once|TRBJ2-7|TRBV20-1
CSAETVTYEQYF
TGCAGTGCCGAGACGGTAACCTACGAGCAGTACTTC
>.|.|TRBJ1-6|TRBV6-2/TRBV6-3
CASSPDSEGPPLHF
TGTGCCAGCAGTCCGGACAGCGAAGGTCCACCCCTCCACTTT
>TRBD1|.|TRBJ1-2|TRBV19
CASSTQGATNYGYTF
TGTGCCAGTAGTACCCAGGGGGCGACTAACTATGGCTACACCTTC
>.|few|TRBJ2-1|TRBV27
CASSLYSSYNEQFF
TGTGCCAGCAGTTTATATAGTTCCTACAATGAGCAGTTCTTC
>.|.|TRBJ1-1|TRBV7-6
CASSLKSSIQENTEAFF
TGTGCCAGCAGCTTAAAATCCTCCATACAGGAGAACACTGAAGCTTTCTTT
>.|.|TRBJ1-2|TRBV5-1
CASSLDGDLDGYTF
TGCGCCAGCAGCTTGGACGGGGATCTGGATGGCTACACCTTC
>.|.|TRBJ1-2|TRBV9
CASSGPPAPTSDYGYTF
TGTGCCAGCAGCGGTCCTCCTGCCCCCACTAGTGACTATGGCTACACCTTC
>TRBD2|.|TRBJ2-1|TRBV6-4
CASSVGLAGINEQFF
TGTGCCAGCAGTGTTGGGCTAGCGGGGATCAATGAGCAGTTCTTC
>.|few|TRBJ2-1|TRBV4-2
CASSRERRRDGAVEQFF
TGTGCCAGCAGCCGAGAAAGGAGGCGGGATGGAGCAGTTGAGCAGTTCTTC
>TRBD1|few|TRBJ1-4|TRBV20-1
CSAPAGGSREKLFF
TGCAGTGCTCCTGCAGGGGGCTCGCGTGAAAAACTGTTTTTT
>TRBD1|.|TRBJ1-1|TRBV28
CASSLRGGHEMNTEAFF
TGTGCCAGCAGTTTAAGAGGGGGCCATGAGATGAACACTGAAGCTTTCTTT
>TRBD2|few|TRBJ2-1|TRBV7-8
CASSLVSSGVYNEQFF
TGTGCCAGCAGCTTAGTGTCTAGCGGGGTTTACAATGAGCAGTTCTTC
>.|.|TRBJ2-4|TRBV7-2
CASKEEIAKNIQYF
TGTGCCAGCAAGGAGGAAATAGCCAAAAACATTCAGTACTTC
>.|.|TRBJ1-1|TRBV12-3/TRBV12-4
CASSLTARSTEAFF
TGTGCCAGCAGTCTGACAGCTAGAAGTACTGAAGCTTTCTTT
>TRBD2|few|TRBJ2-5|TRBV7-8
CASSPWGQRGQETQYF
TGTGCCAGCAGTCCCTGGGGCCAGCGGGGACAAGAGACCCAGTACTTC
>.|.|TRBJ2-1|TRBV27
CASSLSSGVIYNEQFF
TGTGCCAGCAGTTTATCCTCGGGAGTAATTTACAATGAGCAGTTCTTC
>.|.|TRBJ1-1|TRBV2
CASSTGMDKEAFF
TGTGCCAGCAGTACGGGGATGGACAAGGAAGCTTTCTTT
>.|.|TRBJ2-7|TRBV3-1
CASSQDTSSYEQYF
TGTGCCAGCAGCCAAGATACTAGCTCCTACGAGCAGTACTTC
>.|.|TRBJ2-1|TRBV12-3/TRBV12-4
CASSLKYGAGFYNEQFF
TGTGCCAGCAGTTTAAAGTATGGGGCAGGGTTTTACAATGAGCAGTTCTTC
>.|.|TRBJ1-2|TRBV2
CASSGTGGGYTF
TGTGCCAGCAGCGGGACTGGTGGGGGCTACACCTTC